Below are 18 T cell receptor beta chains sequenced from a single sample in a study of shared clonotypes between healthy human individuals. Method: immunoSEQ multiplex PCR; TCRdb's copy keeps in-frame clones and lacks some. The table includes roughly 2.6 million clones, 90% to 95% detected once. Material for sequencing was naive CD4+ T cells sorted from blood. The subset: CD45RA+ positively selected. All receptors derive from a man younger than 30 in good health.

The chain employs TRBV7-9 and TRBJ1-2; D possibly corresponds to TRBD1 (6 bases). Looked up from germline, CDR1 is SEHNR and CDR2 is FQNEAQ (reference sequence). This CDR3 comprises 14 residues. Trimming removed 2 bases from V and 4 bases from J, with 11 bases in between. CDR3 DNA sequence: TGTGCCAGCAGCTTAACCGGACAGACCTATGGCTACACCTTC. It specifies CASSLTGQTYGYTF.

The gene calls are TRBV5-1 and TRBJ1-1; D is undetermined. Germline loops: CDR1 SGHRS, CDR2 YFSETQ. V lost 2 bases, J lost 4 bases, and 12 bases lay in between. The CDR3 runs to 14 residues. Written as DNA, the CDR3 is TGCGCCAGCAGCTTACGACCAGAGCCCACTGAAGCTTTCTTT. Its translation is CASSLRPEPTEAFF.

In this sample, this clone turned up a few times. DNA for the CDR3: TGTGCCAGCCGGGCCGACGTAGAAACGACCATATATTTT. Translated: CASRADVETTIYF. The rearrangement uses TRBV2 and TRBJ1-3, with D uncertain. The CDR3 has 13 residues. Trimming pared 8 bases from V and 10 bases from J, leaving 18 bases between. The germline V gene encodes CDR1 SNHLY and CDR2 FYNNEI.

The J gene is TRBJ2-2, the V gene TRBV28; a possible D gene is TRBD2 (6 bases). CDR3 length: 15 residues. Germline lookup yields CDR1 MDHEN and CDR2 SYDVKM. V lost 3 bases to trimming and J lost 1 base, with 9 bases between them. The DNA of the CDR3 is TGTGCCAGCAGTTTTCAAGCGGGGAACACCGGGGAGCTGTTTTTT. This encodes CASSFQAGNTGELFF.

The rearrangement uses TRBV28 and TRBJ1-1, with no clear D. Germline loops: CDR1 MDHEN, CDR2 SYDVKM. The V gene lost 3 bases and the J gene lost 6 bases, with 14 bases spanning the gap. This CDR3 contains 14 residues. CDR3 in amino acids: CASSLGGGGAEAFF. CDR3 DNA: TGTGCCAGCAGTTTGGGCGGTGGAGGCGCTGAAGCTTTCTTT.

V is TRBV6-1 and J is TRBJ1-2; possibly TRBD1 for D (5 bases). Germline V gives CDR1 MNHNS, CDR2 SASEGT. The CDR3 sequence is 13 residues long. V lost 7 bases and J lost 4, with 13 bases in between. The CDR3 reads CASKKVGGYGYTF. CDR3 DNA sequence: TGTGCCAGCAAAAAGGTCGGGGGCTATGGCTACACCTTC.

The gene calls are TRBV5-1 and TRBJ2-7, with 14 bases lining up with TRBD2. The CDR3 is 18 residues long. V shed 2 bases, J shed 0 bases, and the junction held 7 bases outside the gene matches. The germline gives CDR1 SGHRS, CDR2 YFSETQ. The CDR3, as DNA: TGCGCCAGCAGCTTATGGACTAGCGGGGGGCCGAACTCCTACGAGCAGTACTTC. It translates to CASSLWTSGGPNSYEQYF.

The genes are TRBV4-1 and TRBJ2-3; TRBD1 matches at 7 bases. Germline values: CDR1 MGHRA, CDR2 YSYEKL. V lost 4 bases to trimming and J lost 3 bases; unmatched junction nucleotides: 7. The CDR3 sequence is 15 residues long. The CDR3 bases are TGCGCCAGCAGCCGCACAGGGGACGGGACAGATACGCAGTATTTT. As protein: CASSRTGDGTDTQYF.

J is TRBJ2-3 and V is TRBV18, with 11 bases matching TRBD2. Trimming removed 6 bases from V and 2 bases from J; junction bases left unmatched: 7. The CDR3 is made up of 16 amino acids. The germline V gene has CDR1 KGHSH and CDR2 LQKENI. The CDR3 is CASSRSGLAVTDTQYF. CDR3 in DNA: TGTGCCAGCTCCCGCTCGGGACTAGCGGTCACAGATACGCAGTATTTT.

About this clone: Other DNA sequences from this sample encode an identical CDR3 as well. This chain uses TRBV7-2 with TRBJ2-7, with D possibly TRBD1 on 6 matching bases. The CDR3 contains 14 residues. V lost 1 base and J lost 4, with 11 bases in between. CDR1 is SGHTA, CDR2 FQGNSA, per germline. The CDR3 reads CASSLGQGMYEQYF. CDR3 DNA sequence: TGTGCCAGCAGCTTAGGCCAGGGGATGTACGAGCAGTACTTC.

The chain uses TRBV9 and TRBJ2-7; TRBD1 aligns across 10 bases. After removal of 0 bases from V and 6 bases from J, the junction contained 12 bases not matched to a gene. The CDR3 is made up of 17 amino acids. Germline loops: CDR1 SGDLS, CDR2 YYNGEE. The CDR3: CASSVVGQGSSPSEQYF. CDR3 sequence (DNA): TGTGCCAGCAGCGTAGTGGGACAGGGGTCATCGCCGAGCGAGCAGTACTTC.

In this sample, this clone turned up once. The chain joins TRBV5-4 to TRBJ1-4; possible D gene TRBD1, 5 bases. This CDR3 comprises 16 residues. Trimming left V 3 bases short and J 5 bases short, with 17 bases between. Germline CDR1 SGHNT, CDR2 YYREEE (reference sequence). CDR3 sequence reads: CASSSRSRDGNEKLFF. CDR3 in DNA: TGTGCCAGCAGCTCCAGAAGTCGGGACGGGAATGAAAAACTGTTTTTT.

This chain connects TRBV10-3 to TRBJ2-2, with 10 nucleotides matching TRBD2. V was pared by 4 bases and J by 2 bases, with 10 bases of the junction left unmatched. There are 18 residues in the CDR3. CDR1 and CDR2 (germline): ENHRY, SYGVKD. CDR3 residues: CAISATSLAGRNTGELFF. DNA of the CDR3: TGTGCCATCAGTGCCACCTCACTAGCGGGGAGAAACACCGGGGAGCTGTTTTTT.

V is TRBV5-5 and J is TRBJ2-7; a weak D match, TRBD2 (5 bases). Germline lookup yields CDR1 SGHKS and CDR2 YYEKEE (reference sequence). V was pared by 3 bases and J by 4 bases, with 14 bases between. The CDR3 length is 14 residues. CDR3 coding DNA: TGTGCCAGCAGCTCTACCGGGATCTCATACGAGCAGTACTTC. Residues: CASSSTGISYEQYF.

V and J are TRBV11-2 and TRBJ2-7, with no clear D. This CDR3 spans 12 amino acids. Germline V lookup: CDR1 SGHAT, CDR2 FQNNGV. Trimming stripped 0 bases from V and 6 bases from J, with 6 bases between. CDR3 in amino acids: CASSLDWSEQYF. DNA for the CDR3: TGTGCCAGCAGCTTAGATTGGAGCGAGCAGTACTTC.

In the case of this clone: This sample includes further DNA sequences coding for the same CDR3. This chain uses TRBV7-2 with TRBJ2-7; D uncertain. CDR1 SGHTA and CDR2 FQGNSA come from the germline V gene. The CDR3 has 14 amino acids. The ends were cut back, 5 bases at V and 1 base at J, with 12 bases in the middle. The CDR3 sequence is CASSPRSGSYEQYF. The CDR3 DNA reads as TGTGCCAGCAGCCCCCGTTCAGGATCCTACGAGCAGTACTTC. Using reference TRBV7-2 and TRBJ2-7 for the parts outside the CDR3, the full variable domain is GAGVSQSPSNKVTEKGKDVELRCDPISGHTALYWYRQSLGQGLEFLIYFQGNSAPDKSGLPSDRFSAERTGGSVSTLTIQRTQQEDSAVYLCASSPRSGSYEQYFGPGTRLTVT.

The chain links TRBV5-4 to TRBJ2-3; D unclear. Germline V gene sequence: CDR1 SGHNT, CDR2 YYREEE (reference sequence). The V end was cut by 0 bases, the J end by 0 bases, with 11 bases between. The length of the CDR3 is 16 residues. This CDR3 is CASSLAELASTDTQYF. The CDR3 DNA reads TGTGCCAGCAGCTTGGCAGAGTTGGCTAGCACAGATACGCAGTATTTT.

The chain joins TRBV29-1 to TRBJ2-1; 9 bases agree with TRBD2. After removal of 4 bases from V and 8 bases from J, the junction contained 9 bases not matched to a gene. Germline V CDR1 and CDR2: SQVTM, ANQGSEA. The CDR3 runs to 14 residues. The CDR3 protein is CSVGLAGSDDEQFF. The CDR3 DNA sequence: TGCAGCGTTGGTCTAGCGGGATCTGACGATGAGCAGTTCTTC.